Below are 25 T cell receptor beta chains sequenced from a single sample in a study of blood T cell repertoires in COVID-19. Repertoires were generated with immunoSEQ multiplex PCR, while TCRdb's copy carries only in-frame clones and drops some. The profile shows a few hundred thousand clones, 80% to 90% of them singletons. The sample taken for sequencing was PBMCs or T cells enriched from blood (not recorded which). All receptors derive from a middle-aged woman who had been exposed to COVID-19.

V and J are TRBV28 and TRBJ2-3; the D gene is possibly TRBD2 (6 bases). The CDR3 runs 16 residues. The germline gives CDR1 MDHEN, CDR2 SYDVKM. Trimming took off 1 base at V and 0 bases at J, with 11 bases between the two ends. This chain's CDR3 is CASSLLWTTSTDTQYF. The DNA of the CDR3 is TGTGCCAGCAGTTTATTATGGACTACCAGCACAGATACGCAGTATTTT.

The count of this clone is one. The V gene is TRBV4-2, the J gene TRBJ1-5; D gene unclear. Germline V gene lookup returns CDR1 LGHNA and CDR2 YNFKEQ. This CDR3 has 17 residues. V shed 4 bases and J shed 0 bases, with 16 bases lying between them. CDR3: CASSLSRERASNQPQHF. Here the CDR3 DNA reads TGTGCCAGCAGCCTCTCTCGGGAGAGGGCTAGCAATCAGCCCCAGCATTTT.

The CDR3 spells CASSAEGGSQHF. The CDR3 region has the DNA TGTGCCAGCAGCGCCGAGGGGGGGTCCCAGCATTTT. The chain employs TRBV2 and TRBJ1-5; D perhaps matches TRBD1 (6 bases). This CDR3 is built from 12 residues. Looked up from germline, CDR1 is SNHLY and CDR2 is FYNNEI. Trimming left V 6 bases short and J 11 bases short, with 14 bases between.

V gene TRBV5-6 combines with J gene TRBJ1-2, with 7 positions matching TRBD1. Germline V gives CDR1 SGHDT, CDR2 YYEEEE. The V and J ends lost 4 bases and 4 bases, in that order; junction bases with no gene match: 13. The CDR3 sequence is 16 residues long. The CDR3 loop is CASSRGQDLKGYGYTF. CDR3 DNA: TGTGCCAGCAGCAGAGGACAGGACTTAAAGGGCTATGGCTACACCTTC.

This clone showed up just a few times. The V call is TRBV12-5, the J call TRBJ1-2; D is possibly TRBD1 (6 bases). Germline V lookup: CDR1 LGHNT, CDR2 FRNRAP. Trimming took off 6 bases at V and 7 bases at J, with 12 bases between the two ends. This CDR3 contains 12 residues. CDR3 region: CASGWTVSGYTF. CDR3 DNA sequence: TGTGCTAGTGGATGGACAGTCAGTGGCTACACCTTC.

The chain uses TRBV9 and TRBJ2-1; 7 positions agree with TRBD2. Trimming took 0 bases from V and 6 from J; bases not matched to a gene: 0. The CDR3 contains 13 residues. Germline lookup yields CDR1 SGDLS and CDR2 YYNGEE. The CDR3: CASSVGLANEQFF. The CDR3, as DNA: TGTGCCAGCAGCGTAGGACTAGCCAATGAGCAGTTCTTC.

The gene calls are TRBV7-9 and TRBJ1-1; TRBD1 agrees at 11 bases. The germline V gene has CDR1 SEHNR and CDR2 FQNEAQ (reference sequence). V gave up 5 bases and J gave up 1 base; unmatched junction bases: 3. This CDR3 contains 15 residues. CDR3 in amino acids: CASSRGQGANTEAFF. As DNA, the CDR3 is TGTGCCAGCAGCCGTGGACAGGGGGCGAACACTGAAGCTTTCTTT.

V is TRBV18 and J is TRBJ1-1; possibly TRBD1 for D (6 bases). The CDR3 extends over 14 amino acids. The V gene lost 0 bases and the J gene lost 6 bases, with 11 bases spanning the gap. Germline-derived CDR1 and CDR2 are KGHSH and LQKENI. This CDR3 is CASSPPWGGAEAFF. DNA of the CDR3: TGTGCCAGCTCACCACCCTGGGGGGGCGCTGAAGCTTTCTTT. The whole variable domain, remainder taken from reference TRBV18 and TRBJ1-1, is NAGVMQNPRHLVRRRGQEARLRCSPMKGHSHVYWYRQLPEEGLKFMVYLQKENIIDESGMPKERFSAEFPKEGPSILRIQQVVRGDSAAYFCASSPPWGGAEAFFGQGTRLTVV.

The chain carries TRBV24-1 and TRBJ1-5, with no clear D. CDR3 length: 12 residues. Germline V gene data show CDR1 as KGHDR and CDR2 as SFDVKD. Trimming pared 4 bases from V and 5 bases from J, leaving 5 bases between. The CDR3 protein is CATSDPDQPQHF. The CDR3 nucleotides read TGTGCCACCAGTGACCCTGATCAGCCCCAGCATTTT.

This clone was observed once. The chain is built from TRBV4-2 and TRBJ2-3; TRBD2 matches at 7 bases. This CDR3 contains 15 residues. Losses at the gene ends were 2 bases for V and 2 bases for J; bases not matched to a gene: 4. The germline V gene encodes CDR1 LGHNA and CDR2 YNFKEQ. The CDR3 here is CASSQPAGNTDTQYF. CDR3 nucleotides: TGTGCCAGCAGCCAACCAGCGGGGAACACAGATACGCAGTATTTT.

The chain is built from TRBV5-6 and TRBJ2-7; TRBD2 matches 11 bases. The CDR3 is 14 residues long. The V gene end was trimmed by 2 bases and the J gene end by 3 bases; junction bases not matched to a gene: 1. Germline values: CDR1 SGHDT, CDR2 YYEEEE. The CDR3 sequence is CASSFGTSGYEQYV. Here the CDR3 DNA reads TGTGCCAGCAGCTTCGGGACTAGCGGCTACGAGCAGTACGTC.

In its sample, this clone was seen once. The CDR3 sequence: CASSLVQGNYEQYF. DNA for the CDR3: TGTGCCAGCAGTTTAGTTCAGGGGAACTACGAGCAGTACTTC. The chain is built from TRBV28 and TRBJ2-7, with a possible D match to TRBD1 (6 bases). The germline V gene encodes CDR1 MDHEN and CDR2 SYDVKM. Trimming pared 2 bases from V and 3 bases from J, leaving 11 bases between. The CDR3 sequence is 14 residues long. The variable domain in full, with the rest retrieved from reference TRBV28 and TRBJ2-7, is DVKVTQSSRYLVKRTGEKVFLECVQDMDHENMFWYRQDPGLGLRLIYFSYDVKMKEKGDIPEGYSVSREKKERFSLILESASTNQTSMYLCASSLVQGNYEQYFGPGTRLTVT.

The gene calls are TRBV2 and TRBJ2-7, with a tentative D call TRBD2 (6 bases). The CDR3 spans 14 residues. Germline lookup yields CDR1 SNHLY and CDR2 FYNNEI. V lost 6 bases, J lost 0 bases, and 12 bases lay in between. The chain's CDR3 is CASRGTVTSYEQYF. In DNA, the CDR3 is TGTGCCAGCAGGGGGACTGTTACCTCCTACGAGCAGTACTTC.

A single count supports this clone. The chain carries TRBV5-1 and TRBJ1-1; D gene uncertain. The CDR3 length is 14 residues. Germline V lookup: CDR1 SGHRS, CDR2 YFSETQ. The V and J ends lost 0 bases and 6 bases respectively, with 12 bases between them. The CDR3 reads CASSLEVSISEAFF. The CDR3 nucleotides read TGCGCCAGCAGCTTGGAAGTGAGTATTTCTGAAGCTTTCTTT.

The V gene is TRBV19, the J gene TRBJ2-7, with TRBD1 as a possible D gene (6 bases). With 7 bases removed from V and 1 base from J, the gap between germline ends came to 11 bases. In germline, CDR1 is LNHDA, CDR2 SQIVND (reference sequence). This CDR3 contains 13 residues. CDR3 in amino acids: CASTPTGSYEQYF. For the CDR3, the DNA is TGTGCCAGTACCCCGACAGGTTCCTACGAGCAGTACTTC. Complete variable domain (other parts from reference TRBV19 and TRBJ2-7): DGGITQSPKYLFRKEGQNVTLSCEQNLNHDAMYWYRQDPGQGLRLIYYSQIVNDFQKGDIAEGYSVSREKKESFPLTVTSAQKNPTAFYLCASTPTGSYEQYFGPGTRLTVT.

The rearrangement uses TRBV19 and TRBJ1-3; maybe TRBD1 (5 bases). Germline CDR1 is LNHDA and CDR2 is SQIVND (reference sequence). V lost 4 bases and J lost 3, with 10 bases in between. The CDR3 covers 14 residues. For the CDR3, the DNA is TGTGCCAGTAGTACCCTGGGACTTGGAAACACCATATATTTT. It codes for CASSTLGLGNTIYF.

The rearrangement links TRBV6-1 to TRBJ2-6, with D possibly TRBD1 on 5 matching bases. Trimming left V 2 bases short and J 0 bases short, with 8 bases between. The CDR3 extends over 16 amino acids. Germline V gene sequence: CDR1 MNHNS, CDR2 SASEGT. CDR3 nucleotides: TGTGCCAGCAGTGAAAGACAGCTCTCTGGGGCCAACGTCCTGACTTTC. It codes for CASSERQLSGANVLTF.

As for this clone: The conserved phenylalanine or tryptophan is not found at the CDR3 terminus, so this likely reflects a read error. The DNA is left out, because the CDR3 cannot be placed on it with certainty; the CDR3 is given as TCRdb lists it. The chain has TRBV19 and TRBJ2-7; TRBD1, the D gene given by the table, was not confirmed from the DNA. The germline gives CDR1 LNHDA, CDR2 SQIVND (reference sequence). The CDR3 contains 11 residues when both ends are counted. The CDR3 spells CASSTGTENIS.

The V and J genes are TRBV7-2 and TRBJ2-7; D unresolved. Germline V CDR1 and CDR2: SGHTA, FQGNSA. The CDR3 covers 11 residues. Trimming stripped 5 bases from V and 2 bases from J, with 4 bases between. The CDR3 coding sequence is TGTGCCAGCAGCCGGGCCTACGAGCAGTACTTC. Amino acid sequence: CASSRAYEQYF.

The chain employs TRBV10-3 and TRBJ1-1; 9 bases match TRBD1. The V gene's germline CDR1 is ENHRY and CDR2 SYGVKD. This CDR3 spans 13 amino acids. The V and J ends lost 4 bases and 4 bases, in that order; junction bases with no gene match: 1. The CDR3 nucleotides are TGTGCCATCAGTGTGACAGGGGGCACTGAAGCTTTCTTT. This sequence encodes CAISVTGGTEAFF.

V gene TRBV25-1 combines with J gene TRBJ1-4; D unresolved. Trimming stripped 3 bases from V and 11 bases from J, with 7 bases between. Germline values: CDR1 MGHDK, CDR2 SYGVNS. This CDR3 contains 11 residues. Here the CDR3 reads CASSDFGKLFF. CDR3 DNA: TGTGCCAGCAGTGATTTCGGGAAACTGTTTTTT. The full variable domain, rest sourced from reference TRBV25-1 and TRBJ1-4, is EADIYQTPRYLVIGTGKKITLECSQTMGHDKMYWYQQDPGMELHLIHYSYGVNSTEKGDLSSESTVSRIRTEHFPLTLESARPSHTSQYLCASSDFGKLFFGSGTQLSVL.

The chain is built from TRBV5-6 and TRBJ1-1, with 7 bases identical to TRBD1. V dropped 0 bases and J dropped 7; count of bases not matched to a gene: 12. Germline CDR1 and CDR2: SGHDT and YYEEEE. This CDR3 is built from 16 residues. The CDR3 nucleotides are TGTGCCAGCAGCTTGGGACCCACAGGGGCCCAGAGTGAAGCTTTCTTT. It specifies CASSLGPTGAQSEAFF.

V gene TRBV4-3 combines with J gene TRBJ2-7, with 8 bases identical to TRBD2. Germline V gives CDR1 LGHNA, CDR2 YSLEER. The ends lost 1 base at V and 4 bases at J; junction bases unmatched: 6. The CDR3 sequence is 15 residues long. The CDR3 nucleotides read TGCGCCAGCAGCCAAGGTGGAACTAGCGGTTACGAGCAGTACTTC. It specifies CASSQGGTSGYEQYF.

The chain uses TRBV19 and TRBJ2-2; D might be TRBD2 (5 bases). Germline lookup yields CDR1 LNHDA and CDR2 SQIVND (reference sequence). V shed 1 base and J shed 3 bases, with 18 bases lying between them. The CDR3 contains 18 residues. The CDR3 sequence: CASSIAGWGIQDTGELFF. The DNA of the CDR3 is TGTGCCAGTAGTATAGCGGGGTGGGGTATTCAGGACACCGGGGAGCTGTTTTTT.

As to this clone: Relative to the germline gene, one junction end is altered; a read error may explain this. The chain is built from TRBV5-1 and TRBJ1-4; 7 bases are a match to TRBD1. CDR1 is SGHRS, CDR2 YFSETQ, per germline. The CDR3 spans 16 residues. In nucleotides, the CDR3 is TGTGCCAGCCGCCAGGTTATCGACAGGGAAAATGAAAAACTGTTTTTT. Its protein product is CASRQVIDRENEKLFF.